Following are 21 T cell receptor beta chains from one sample sequenced in a study of T-cell reconstitution after alpha-beta-depleted transplantation in children. As it was prepared, the TCRbeta library received unique molecular identifiers. TCRdb ran MiXCR on the PCR reads and lists one entry per CDR3 protein. Found here are under 850,000 distinct CDR3 sequences, roughly 13% of them singletons; the top ten hold approximately 0.8%. The sequences come from PBMCs, collected before TCRalphabeta/CD19-depleted stem cell transplant. All receptors derive from a girl aged 2 to 9 with congenital amegakaryocytic thrombocytopenia, due to receive a stem cell transplant.

Many counts were recorded for this clonotype. V usage is TRBV12-3 or TRBV12-4 and J usage is TRBJ2-2; no clear D. V lost 5 bases and J lost 6, with 4 bases in between. The CDR3 extends over 11 amino acids. CDR3 nucleotides: TGTGCCAGCAGTGTTTCCGGGGAGCTGTTTTTT. This codes for CASSVSGELFF.

Only a few counts were recorded for this clonotype. The V call is TRBV27, the J call TRBJ2-7; TRBD2 matches at 10 bases. CDR3 length: 17 amino acids. Looked up from germline, CDR1 is MNHEY and CDR2 is SMNVEV (reference sequence). J was trimmed by 3 bases and V by 4 bases; bases with no gene match: 12. This CDR3 is CASSSKGVAGGLYEQYF. The CDR3 DNA reads TGTGCCAGCAGTTCTAAGGGCGTAGCGGGGGGACTCTACGAGCAGTACTTC.

The table lists this clonotype with many counts. V is TRBV5-1 and J is TRBJ1-5, with D perhaps matching TRBD1 (6 bases). This CDR3 has 14 amino acids. Per the germline V gene, CDR1 is SGHRS and CDR2 is YFSETQ. V was pared by 3 bases and J by 1 base, with 8 bases between. The CDR3 region is CASSYGQSNQPQHF. In DNA, the CDR3 is TGCGCCAGCAGCTATGGACAGAGCAATCAGCCCCAGCATTTT.

This clonotype was counted at least ten times. The gene calls are TRBV5-1 and TRBJ2-7; perhaps TRBD1 as D (6 bases). V dropped 5 bases and J dropped 2 bases, with 11 bases sitting between them. In germline, CDR1 is SGHRS, CDR2 YFSETQ. The CDR3 extends over 13 amino acids. Written as DNA, the CDR3 is TGCGCCAGCAGTTCCGGGACACCCTACGAGCAGTACTTC. Translation: CASSSGTPYEQYF.

This clonotype was seen repeatedly, ten times or more. The CDR3 nucleotides read TGTGCCAGCAGTTTGGCTAGCGCCGCTCCTAAAACGCAGTATTTT. It encodes CASSLASAAPKTQYF. The chain joins TRBV12-3 or TRBV12-4 to TRBJ2-3, with D possibly being TRBD2 (6 bases). V dropped 3 bases and J dropped 9 bases, with 19 bases sitting between them. CDR3 size: 15 residues.

The V gene is TRBV20-1, the J gene TRBJ2-3; 7 nucleotides match TRBD2. The J segment lost 0 bases and the V segment lost 0 bases, leaving 15 bases of the junction unmatched. The CDR3 extends over 19 amino acids. The germline V gene encodes CDR1 DFQATT and CDR2 SNEGSKA (reference sequence). CDR3 protein: CSARDQRAGLPGSTDTQYF. CDR3 DNA: TGCAGTGCTAGAGATCAAAGAGCGGGACTACCCGGTAGCACAGATACGCAGTATTTT.

As regards this clonotype: A much larger clone is a single base away; this may be a read error. The chain uses TRBV6-1 and TRBJ2-1; 7 nucleotides agree with TRBD2. The germline V gene encodes CDR1 MNHNS and CDR2 SASEGT. The length of the CDR3 is 15 residues. This CDR3 is CASSQGGSSYNEQSF. The CDR3 DNA sequence: TGTGCCAGCAGTCAGGGCGGGAGCTCCTACAATGAGCAGTCCTTC.

A word on this clonotype: This sequence may be a read error, since a much larger clone differs from it by one base. J is TRBJ2-1 and V is TRBV5-1; 10 bases align to TRBD2. Looked up from germline, CDR1 is SGHRS and CDR2 is YFSETQ. The CDR3 is 16 residues long. The CDR3 reads CACSSSGGYSYNEQFF. CDR3 DNA sequence: TGCGCCTGCAGTTCTAGCGGGGGTTACTCCTACAATGAGCAGTTCTTC. Complete variable domain (other parts from reference TRBV5-1 and TRBJ2-1): KAGVTQTPRYLIKTRGQQVTLSCSPISGHRSVSWYQQTPGQGLQFLFEYFSETQRNKGNFPGRFSGRQFSNSRSEMNVSTLELGDSALYLCACSSSGGYSYNEQFFGPGTRLTVL.

This clonotype was seen only a few times. In DNA form, the CDR3 reads TGTGCCAGCAGCCGCAGCGGGAGGGCCATTTCGGCGCAGTTCTTC. Translation gives CASSRSGRAISAQFF. The rearrangement links TRBV11-3 to TRBJ2-1; 10 bases align to TRBD2. The CDR3 length is 15 residues. V trimming: 5 bases; J trimming: 12 bases; junction bases outside the gene matches: 13. Germline V gene data show CDR1 as SGHNT and CDR2 as YENEEA.

The chain has TRBV27 and TRBJ2-3; possible D gene TRBD2, 5 bases. Trimming cost V 5 bases and J 0 bases, with 12 bases left between them. The CDR3 length is 15 residues. In germline, CDR1 is MNHEY, CDR2 SMNVEV (reference sequence). CDR3 region: CASSNIGRSTDTQYF. As DNA, the CDR3 is TGTGCCAGCAGTAACATTGGGAGAAGCACAGATACGCAGTATTTT.

This clonotype was observed many times. The rearrangement joins TRBV20-1 to TRBJ2-2; 11 positions agree with TRBD2. Trimming removed 4 bases from V and 5 bases from J; junction bases left unmatched: 6. The CDR3 is 15 amino acids. Germline V lookup: CDR1 DFQATT, CDR2 SNEGSKA (reference sequence). The CDR3 reads CSAKVLAGETGELFF. CDR3 DNA: TGCAGTGCTAAAGTACTAGCGGGAGAAACCGGGGAGCTGTTTTTT.

This clonotype showed up many times. V usage is TRBV5-1 and J usage is TRBJ2-1; D remains unclear. The germline gives CDR1 SGHRS, CDR2 YFSETQ. The CDR3 length is 16 residues. V was pared by 0 bases and J by 2 bases, with 12 bases between. The CDR3 protein is CASSLEFRGTYNEQFF. The DNA of the CDR3 is TGCGCCAGCAGCTTGGAGTTTCGAGGTACCTACAATGAGCAGTTCTTC.

The sample holds many counts of this clonotype. This rearrangement joins TRBV27 to TRBJ2-1, with D unclear. Germline V lookup: CDR1 MNHEY, CDR2 SMNVEV (reference sequence). Trimming cost V 8 bases and J 12 bases, with 14 bases left between them. The CDR3 length is 11 residues. The CDR3 nucleotides read TGTGCCAGCCTTCTTGGGCAGCTGCAGTTCTTC. Amino acids: CASLLGQLQFF.

This clonotype showed up just a few times. The J gene is TRBJ2-5, the V gene TRBV6-1, with 9 bases lining up with TRBD1. CDR1 MNHNS and CDR2 SASEGT come from the germline V gene. The CDR3 has 15 residues. J was trimmed by 5 bases and V by 7 bases; bases with no gene match: 11. The CDR3 DNA reads as TGTGCCAGCAACCAACAGGGGGCAAGATTGGAGACCCAGTACTTC. It yields the protein CASNQQGARLETQYF.

V is TRBV5-1 and J is TRBJ1-6; 8 nucleotides agree with TRBD1. This CDR3 is built from 13 residues. In germline, CDR1 is SGHRS, CDR2 YFSETQ. V shed 4 bases and J 12 bases; nucleotides not matched to a gene: 6. The CDR3 reads CASSRDRTEPLHF. For the CDR3, the DNA is TGCGCCAGCAGCAGGGACAGGACCGAACCCCTCCACTTT.

Ten or more counts support this clonotype. V usage is TRBV5-1 and J usage is TRBJ1-5; D is unclear. Trimming shortened V by 0 bases and J by 0 bases, and 7 bases separated the two germline ends. This CDR3 contains 15 residues. Germline V gives CDR1 SGHRS, CDR2 YFSETQ. This chain's CDR3 is CASSLDTSSNQPQHF. The CDR3, as DNA: TGCGCCAGCAGCTTGGACACATCTAGCAATCAGCCCCAGCATTTT.

The gene calls are TRBV20-1 and TRBJ2-1; 11 bases match TRBD1. From germline, CDR1 is DFQATT and CDR2 SNEGSKA (reference sequence). The CDR3 has 14 residues. The V segment lost 6 bases and the J segment 4 bases; nucleotides outside the gene matches: 5. CDR3 coding DNA: TGCAGTGCGGGGGACAGGGGGAAGTACAATGAGCAGTTCTTC. The encoded protein is CSAGDRGKYNEQFF.

In this sample, this clonotype turned up many times. The V and J genes are TRBV29-1 and TRBJ2-7, with TRBD2 identical over 9 bases. Per the germline V gene, CDR1 is SQVTM and CDR2 is ANQGSEA. CDR3 size: 13 residues. The J segment lost 5 bases and the V segment lost 7 bases, leaving 9 bases of the junction unmatched. The CDR3 spells CSAYSGSQNEQYF. The CDR3 coding sequence is TGCAGCGCCTATAGCGGGAGTCAAAACGAGCAGTACTTC.

In this sample, this clonotype turned up many times. The chain joins TRBV5-4 to TRBJ2-6; maybe TRBD2 (5 bases). The V gene lost 1 base and the J gene lost 0 bases, with 11 bases spanning the gap. Germline assignment: CDR1 SGHNT and CDR2 YYREEE (reference sequence). The CDR3 runs 17 residues. CDR3 amino acids: CASSLPPGNSGANVLTF. The DNA for the CDR3 is TGTGCCAGCAGCTTGCCCCCCGGGAACTCTGGGGCCAACGTCCTGACTTTC.

This clonotype was observed at least ten times. The rearrangement joins TRBV27 to TRBJ1-2; D might be TRBD1 (6 bases). Germline V CDR1 and CDR2: MNHEY, SMNVEV (reference sequence). V gave up 2 bases and J gave up 6 bases, with 13 bases separating them. This CDR3 is 14 amino acids long. CDR3 region: CASSLTFAGDGYTF. The CDR3 region has the DNA TGTGCCAGCAGTTTAACGTTTGCAGGGGATGGCTACACCTTC.

In its sample, this clonotype was seen many times. The V call is TRBV7-9, the J call TRBJ2-5; no definite D call. Per the germline V gene, CDR1 is SEHNR and CDR2 is FQNEAQ (reference sequence). Trimming stripped 1 base from V and 1 base from J, with 7 bases between. The CDR3 is 14 amino acids. CDR3 amino acids: CASSLVLSQETQYF. For the CDR3, the DNA is TGTGCCAGCAGCTTAGTGCTCAGCCAAGAGACCCAGTACTTC.